Listed below are T cell receptor beta chains from one sample, sequenced in a study of T cell responses to AZD1222 COVID-19 vaccine. The assay was immunoSEQ multiplex PCR, and TCRdb's table has in-frame clones only and misses some. The sample carries approximately 150,000 clones, 87% recorded once. The material sequenced was peripheral blood, taken on day 0 of AZD1222 vaccination. All receptors come from an adult in good health. Both conserved end residues are part of each CDR3. A D gene is named only where the DNA matches it firmly. Rows give clone size only sometimes, using once, few, many, or a class for an expanded clone.

cdr3_aa: CASSYTGYGYTF; cdr3_nt: TGTGCCAGCAGTTATACAGGCTATGGCTACACCTTC; v_call: TRBV6-5; d_call: .; clone_size: once; j_call: TRBJ1-2
cdr3_aa: CASSEGAYNSPLHF; cdr3_nt: TGTGCCAGCAGTGAGGGGGCCTATAATTCACCCCTCCACTTT; v_call: TRBV6-1; d_call: .; clone_size: .; j_call: TRBJ1-6
cdr3_aa: CASTQRGNEQFF; cdr3_nt: TGTGCCAGCACCCAAAGGGGCAATGAGCAGTTCTTC; v_call: TRBV12-3/TRBV12-4; d_call: .; clone_size: .; j_call: TRBJ2-1
cdr3_aa: CASSERGREETQYF; cdr3_nt: TGTGCCAGCAGTGAAAGGGGCAGGGAAGAGACCCAGTACTTC; v_call: TRBV6-1; d_call: .; clone_size: .; j_call: TRBJ2-5
cdr3_aa: CASSPPGQRSGNTIYF; cdr3_nt: TGTGCCAGCAGCCCGCCGGGACAGCGATCTGGAAACACCATATATTTT; v_call: TRBV7-9; d_call: TRBD1; clone_size: .; j_call: TRBJ1-3
cdr3_aa: CASSQDVGRGPTF; cdr3_nt: TGTGCCAGCAGCCAAGATGTGGGCAGGGGTCCTACCTTC; v_call: TRBV3-1/TRBV3-2; d_call: .; clone_size: .; j_call: TRBJ1-2
cdr3_aa: CARGSRVYGYTF; cdr3_nt: TGTGCCAGGGGCAGCCGGGTCTATGGCTACACCTTC; v_call: TRBV28; d_call: .; clone_size: .; j_call: TRBJ1-2
cdr3_aa: CSVATGLQAAGNTIYF; cdr3_nt: TGCAGCGTTGCTACCGGGCTCCAAGCGGCTGGAAACACCATATATTTT; v_call: TRBV29-1; d_call: .; clone_size: .; j_call: TRBJ1-3
cdr3_aa: CASSFQDRRNYGYTF; cdr3_nt: TGTGCCAGCAGTTTTCAGGACAGGAGGAACTATGGCTACACCTTC; v_call: TRBV28; d_call: TRBD1; clone_size: .; j_call: TRBJ1-2
cdr3_aa: CASSARPQGSYEQYF; cdr3_nt: TGTGCCAGCAGTGCTCGGCCACAGGGATCCTACGAGCAGTACTTC; v_call: TRBV2; d_call: .; clone_size: .; j_call: TRBJ2-7
cdr3_aa: CASSYPEANEQYF; cdr3_nt: TGTGCCAGCAGTTACCCCGAGGCGAACGAGCAGTACTTC; v_call: TRBV6-5; d_call: .; clone_size: .; j_call: TRBJ2-7
cdr3_aa: CATSRDRRTTFYEQYF; cdr3_nt: TGTGCCACCAGCAGAGATCGAAGGACTACTTTCTACGAGCAGTACTTC; v_call: TRBV15; d_call: .; clone_size: .; j_call: TRBJ2-7
cdr3_aa: CASNRQSSGNTIYF; cdr3_nt: TGTGCCAGTAACAGGCAGAGCTCTGGAAACACCATATATTTT; v_call: TRBV19; d_call: .; clone_size: .; j_call: TRBJ1-3
cdr3_aa: CASSLVGERGYTF; cdr3_nt: TGTGCCAGCAGTTTAGTGGGGGAGAGGGGCTACACCTTC; v_call: TRBV28; d_call: .; clone_size: .; j_call: TRBJ1-2
cdr3_aa: CSASSATRLFTQGYTF; cdr3_nt: TGCAGTGCTAGTTCGGCGACAAGGCTATTCACACAAGGCTACACCTTC; v_call: TRBV20-1; d_call: .; clone_size: .; j_call: TRBJ1-2
cdr3_aa: CASSRPDTFNYGYTF; cdr3_nt: TGTGCCAGCAGTCGTCCGGACACTTTTAACTATGGCTACACCTTC; v_call: TRBV6-4; d_call: .; clone_size: few; j_call: TRBJ1-2
cdr3_aa: CASKAGVGTDTQYF; cdr3_nt: TGTGCCAGCAAAGCGGGAGTGGGCACAGATACGCAGTATTTT; v_call: TRBV2; d_call: TRBD2; clone_size: .; j_call: TRBJ2-3
cdr3_aa: CASSHEGTATRYGYTF; cdr3_nt: TGTGCCAGCAGCCATGAAGGAACAGCTACTAGATATGGCTACACCTTC; v_call: TRBV3-1/TRBV3-2; d_call: .; clone_size: .; j_call: TRBJ1-2
cdr3_aa: CASSISGEGNQPQHF; cdr3_nt: TGTGCCAGTAGTATTTCAGGGGAAGGAAATCAGCCCCAGCATTTT; v_call: TRBV19; d_call: .; clone_size: .; j_call: TRBJ1-5
cdr3_aa: CASTSGVPDTQYF; cdr3_nt: TGTGCCAGCACTTCAGGGGTTCCAGATACGCAGTATTTT; v_call: TRBV2; d_call: .; clone_size: few; j_call: TRBJ2-3
cdr3_aa: CASSELGSNYGYTF; cdr3_nt: TGCGCCAGCAGTGAGTTAGGATCTAACTATGGCTACACCTTC; v_call: TRBV10-1; d_call: .; clone_size: .; j_call: TRBJ1-2
cdr3_aa: CASSPWSGETQYF; cdr3_nt: TGTGCCAGCAGCCCGTGGTCGGGGGAGACCCAGTACTTC; v_call: TRBV7-2; d_call: .; clone_size: .; j_call: TRBJ2-5
cdr3_aa: CSATSPSGLFF; cdr3_nt: TGCAGTGCTACAAGCCCGAGTGGGCTGTTTTTT; v_call: TRBV20-1; d_call: .; clone_size: once; j_call: TRBJ1-4
cdr3_aa: CSVRTYEQYF; cdr3_nt: TGCAGCGTCCGTACCTACGAGCAGTACTTC; v_call: TRBV29-1; d_call: .; clone_size: .; j_call: TRBJ2-7
cdr3_aa: CASSNPRTENYGYTF; cdr3_nt: TGTGCCAGCAGTAACCCCAGGACAGAAAACTATGGCTACACCTTC; v_call: TRBV28; d_call: .; clone_size: .; j_call: TRBJ1-2
cdr3_aa: CASSLLGFSNQPQHF; cdr3_nt: TGTGCCAGCAGTTTATTAGGGTTTAGCAATCAGCCCCAGCATTTT; v_call: TRBV28; d_call: .; clone_size: .; j_call: TRBJ1-5
cdr3_aa: CASSGRNSGANVLTF; cdr3_nt: TGCGCCAGCAGTGGACGCAACTCTGGGGCCAACGTCCTGACTTTC; v_call: TRBV10-2; d_call: .; clone_size: .; j_call: TRBJ2-6
cdr3_aa: CASSLAGSLINEQFF; cdr3_nt: TGCGCCAGCAGCTTGGCCGGGTCACTGATCAATGAGCAGTTCTTC; v_call: TRBV5-1; d_call: .; clone_size: .; j_call: TRBJ2-1
cdr3_aa: CASSLSLQGLNTEAFF; cdr3_nt: TGTGCCAGCAGTTTATCTCTACAGGGACTAAACACTGAAGCTTTCTTT; v_call: TRBV27; d_call: .; clone_size: .; j_call: TRBJ1-1
cdr3_aa: CASRWTGTSQYEQFF; cdr3_nt: TGTGCCAGCAGATGGACCGGGACTAGTCAATATGAGCAGTTCTTC; v_call: TRBV11-2; d_call: TRBD2; clone_size: .; j_call: TRBJ2-1
cdr3_aa: CASSQQDRGTYEQYF; cdr3_nt: TGTGCCAGCAGCCAACAGGACAGGGGGACCTACGAGCAGTACTTC; v_call: TRBV3-1/TRBV3-2; d_call: TRBD1; clone_size: few; j_call: TRBJ2-7
cdr3_aa: CATSRDHGTYEQYF; cdr3_nt: TGTGCCACCAGCAGAGATCACGGTACCTACGAGCAGTACTTC; v_call: TRBV15; d_call: .; clone_size: .; j_call: TRBJ2-7
cdr3_aa: CASSVATEAFF; cdr3_nt: TGTGCCAGCAGTGTGGCCACTGAAGCTTTCTTT; v_call: TRBV25-1; d_call: .; clone_size: .; j_call: TRBJ1-1
cdr3_aa: CASSTLRGNTEAFF; cdr3_nt: TGTGCCAGTAGTACCTTAAGGGGGAACACTGAAGCTTTCTTT; v_call: TRBV19; d_call: .; clone_size: .; j_call: TRBJ1-1
cdr3_aa: CASSRIRETSLGGNQPQHF; cdr3_nt: TGTGCCAGCAGTAGAATCCGGGAAACGTCCCTAGGAGGCAATCAGCCCCAGCATTTT; v_call: TRBV7-2; d_call: .; clone_size: .; j_call: TRBJ1-5
cdr3_aa: CASSAQTSGRTGELFF; cdr3_nt: TGTGCCAGCAGTGCCCAAACTAGCGGGAGGACCGGGGAGCTGTTTTTT; v_call: TRBV6-1; d_call: TRBD2; clone_size: once; j_call: TRBJ2-2
cdr3_aa: CASSYSRDSYGYTF; cdr3_nt: TGTGCCAGCAGTTACTCAAGGGATTCCTATGGCTACACCTTC; v_call: TRBV6-6; d_call: .; clone_size: .; j_call: TRBJ1-2
cdr3_aa: CASRLGASGSSEQFF; cdr3_nt: TGCGCCAGCAGATTGGGGGCTAGCGGGAGTAGTGAGCAGTTCTTC; v_call: TRBV5-1; d_call: TRBD2; clone_size: .; j_call: TRBJ2-1
cdr3_aa: CASRRFPYEQYF; cdr3_nt: TGTGCCAGCAGGCGATTCCCCTACGAGCAGTACTTC; v_call: TRBV27; d_call: .; clone_size: .; j_call: TRBJ2-7
cdr3_aa: CSGEENYGYTF; cdr3_nt: TGCAGCGGGGAGGAGAACTATGGCTACACCTTC; v_call: TRBV29-1; d_call: .; clone_size: once; j_call: TRBJ1-2
cdr3_aa: CASSTLAGGPNLRYNEQFF; cdr3_nt: TGTGCCAGCAGCACCCTGGCGGGAGGGCCAAATTTGAGGTACAATGAGCAGTTCTTC; v_call: TRBV4-2; d_call: TRBD2; clone_size: .; j_call: TRBJ2-1
cdr3_aa: CASSPWGRGSNQPQHF; cdr3_nt: TGTGCCAGCTCACCCTGGGGTCGGGGGAGCAATCAGCCCCAGCATTTT; v_call: TRBV18; d_call: .; clone_size: .; j_call: TRBJ1-5
cdr3_aa: CASSDRDTNEKLFF; cdr3_nt: TGTGCCAGCAGCGACAGGGACACTAATGAAAAACTGTTTTTT; v_call: TRBV6-5; d_call: TRBD1; clone_size: .; j_call: TRBJ1-4
cdr3_aa: CASSLGFPGQGLAGTEAFF; cdr3_nt: TGTGCCAGCAGCTTAGGGTTCCCGGGACAGGGACTGGCGGGGACTGAAGCTTTCTTT; v_call: TRBV7-8; d_call: TRBD1; clone_size: .; j_call: TRBJ1-1
cdr3_aa: CASGRQGADYGYTF; cdr3_nt: TGTGCCAGCGGACGACAGGGGGCGGACTATGGCTACACCTTC; v_call: TRBV3-1/TRBV3-2; d_call: TRBD1; clone_size: .; j_call: TRBJ1-2
cdr3_aa: CASSLIRTGELFF; cdr3_nt: TGTGCCAGCAGCTTGATAAGGACCGGGGAGCTGTTTTTT; v_call: TRBV7-8; d_call: .; clone_size: .; j_call: TRBJ2-2
cdr3_aa: CATRPPGLASGEQYF; cdr3_nt: TGTGCCACCCGGCCCCCGGGACTAGCATCGGGGGAGCAGTACTTC; v_call: TRBV6-5; d_call: TRBD2; clone_size: once; j_call: TRBJ2-7
cdr3_aa: CASSVEGSGSTDEQFF; cdr3_nt: TGTGCCAGCAGCGTAGAAGGTAGCGGGAGTACGGATGAGCAGTTCTTC; v_call: TRBV9; d_call: TRBD2; clone_size: .; j_call: TRBJ2-1
cdr3_aa: CASSVQATNYGYTF; cdr3_nt: TGTGCCAGCAGCGTACAGGCGACTAACTATGGCTACACCTTC; v_call: TRBV6-5; d_call: .; clone_size: .; j_call: TRBJ1-2
cdr3_aa: CASSLRPGGNSPLHF; cdr3_nt: TGCGCCAGCAGCTTGCGCCCCGGGGGGAATTCACCCCTCCACTTT; v_call: TRBV5-1; d_call: .; clone_size: .; j_call: TRBJ1-6
cdr3_aa: CASSDGGGPSSYEQYF; cdr3_nt: TGTGCCAGCAGTGACGGGGGCGGGCCGAGCTCCTACGAGCAGTACTTC; v_call: TRBV6-4; d_call: .; clone_size: .; j_call: TRBJ2-7
cdr3_aa: CASSQAGRAPTDTQYF; cdr3_nt: TGTGCCAGCAGCCAAGCGGGACGGGCCCCCACAGATACGCAGTATTTT; v_call: TRBV4-2; d_call: .; clone_size: .; j_call: TRBJ2-3